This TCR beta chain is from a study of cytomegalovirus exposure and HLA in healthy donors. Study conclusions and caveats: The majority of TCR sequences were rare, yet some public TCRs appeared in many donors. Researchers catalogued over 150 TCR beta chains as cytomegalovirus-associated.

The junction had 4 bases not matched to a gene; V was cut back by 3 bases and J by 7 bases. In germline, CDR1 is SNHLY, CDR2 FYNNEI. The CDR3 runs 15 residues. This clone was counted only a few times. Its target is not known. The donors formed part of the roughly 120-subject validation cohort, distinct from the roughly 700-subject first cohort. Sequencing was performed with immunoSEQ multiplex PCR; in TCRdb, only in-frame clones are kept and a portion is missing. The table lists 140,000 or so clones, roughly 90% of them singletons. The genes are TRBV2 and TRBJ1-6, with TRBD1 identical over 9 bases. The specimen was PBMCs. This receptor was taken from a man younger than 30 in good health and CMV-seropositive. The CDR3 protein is CASSEGQGGNSPLHF. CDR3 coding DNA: TGTGCCAGCAGTGAGGGACAGGGTGGGAATTCACCCCTCCACTTT.